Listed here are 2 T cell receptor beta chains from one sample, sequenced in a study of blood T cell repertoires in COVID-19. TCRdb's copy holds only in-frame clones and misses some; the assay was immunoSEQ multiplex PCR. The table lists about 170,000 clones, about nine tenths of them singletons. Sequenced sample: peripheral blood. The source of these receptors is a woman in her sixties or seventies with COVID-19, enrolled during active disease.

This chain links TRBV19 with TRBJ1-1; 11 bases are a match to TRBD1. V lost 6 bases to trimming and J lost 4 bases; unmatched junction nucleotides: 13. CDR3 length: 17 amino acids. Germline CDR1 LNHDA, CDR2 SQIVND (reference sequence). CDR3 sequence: CASRRTGGIVVSTEAFF. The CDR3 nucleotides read TGTGCCAGTAGGAGGACAGGGGGCATAGTTGTAAGCACTGAAGCTTTCTTT.

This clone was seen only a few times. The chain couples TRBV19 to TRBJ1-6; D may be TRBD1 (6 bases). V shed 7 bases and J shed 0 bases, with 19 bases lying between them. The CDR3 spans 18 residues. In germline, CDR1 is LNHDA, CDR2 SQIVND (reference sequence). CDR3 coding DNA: TGTGCCAGTAACGCCGACGGACAGCTGAGCTCCTATAATTCACCCCTCCACTTT. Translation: CASNADGQLSSYNSPLHF.